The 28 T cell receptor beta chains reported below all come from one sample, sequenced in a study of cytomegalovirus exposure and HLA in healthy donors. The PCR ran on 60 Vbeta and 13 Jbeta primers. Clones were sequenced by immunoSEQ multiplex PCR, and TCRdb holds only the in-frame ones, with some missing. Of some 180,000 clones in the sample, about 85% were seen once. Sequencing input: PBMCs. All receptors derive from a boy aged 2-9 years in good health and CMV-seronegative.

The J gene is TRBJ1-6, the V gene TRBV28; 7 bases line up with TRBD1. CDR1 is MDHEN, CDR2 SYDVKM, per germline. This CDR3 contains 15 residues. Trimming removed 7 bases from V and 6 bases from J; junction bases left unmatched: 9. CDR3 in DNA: TGTGCCAGCATCAATGGGGGACAGCTTAATTCACCCCTCCACTTT. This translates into CASINGGQLNSPLHF.

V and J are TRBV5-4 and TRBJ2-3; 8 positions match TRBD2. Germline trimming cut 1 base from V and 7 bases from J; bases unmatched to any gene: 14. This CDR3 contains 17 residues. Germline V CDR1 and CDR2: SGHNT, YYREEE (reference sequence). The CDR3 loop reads CASSLRTGGPVSHTQYF. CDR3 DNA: TGTGCCAGCAGCTTGAGGACGGGAGGGCCAGTTTCCCATACGCAGTATTTT.

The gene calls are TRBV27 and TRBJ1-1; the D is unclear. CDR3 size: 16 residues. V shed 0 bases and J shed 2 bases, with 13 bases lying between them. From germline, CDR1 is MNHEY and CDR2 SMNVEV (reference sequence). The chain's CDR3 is CASSLSVGSINTEAFF. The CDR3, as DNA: TGTGCCAGCAGTTTATCTGTGGGCTCAATAAACACTGAAGCTTTCTTT.

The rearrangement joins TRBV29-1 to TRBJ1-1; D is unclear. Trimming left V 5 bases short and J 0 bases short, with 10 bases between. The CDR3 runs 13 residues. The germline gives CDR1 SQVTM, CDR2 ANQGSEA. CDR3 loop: CSVSRNLNTEAFF. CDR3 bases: TGCAGCGTTTCCCGTAACTTGAACACTGAAGCTTTCTTT.

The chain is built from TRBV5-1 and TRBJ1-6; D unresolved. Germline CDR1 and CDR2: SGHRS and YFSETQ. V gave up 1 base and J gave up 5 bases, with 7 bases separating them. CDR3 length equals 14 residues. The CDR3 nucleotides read TGCGCCAGCAGCTTGAGAGGAAATAATTCACCCCTCCACTTT. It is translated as CASSLRGNNSPLHF.

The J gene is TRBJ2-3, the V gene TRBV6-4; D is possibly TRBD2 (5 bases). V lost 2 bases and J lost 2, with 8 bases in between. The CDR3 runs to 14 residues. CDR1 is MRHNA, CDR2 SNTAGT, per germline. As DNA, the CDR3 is TGTGCCAGCAGTGACGGCGGGCCCACAGATACGCAGTATTTT. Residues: CASSDGGPTDTQYF.

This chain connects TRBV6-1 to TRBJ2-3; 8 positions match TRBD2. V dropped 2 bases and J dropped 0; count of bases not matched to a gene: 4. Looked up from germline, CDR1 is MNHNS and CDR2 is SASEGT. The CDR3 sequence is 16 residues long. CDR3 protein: CASSEWGGGSTDTQYF. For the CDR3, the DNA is TGTGCCAGCAGTGAATGGGGCGGGGGGAGCACAGATACGCAGTATTTT.

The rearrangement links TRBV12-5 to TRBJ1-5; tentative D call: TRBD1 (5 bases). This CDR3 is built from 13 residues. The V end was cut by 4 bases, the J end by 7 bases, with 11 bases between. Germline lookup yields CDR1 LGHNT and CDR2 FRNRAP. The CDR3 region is CASGSGGNQPQHF. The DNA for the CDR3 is TGTGCTAGTGGTTCCGGGGGAAACCAGCCCCAGCATTTT.

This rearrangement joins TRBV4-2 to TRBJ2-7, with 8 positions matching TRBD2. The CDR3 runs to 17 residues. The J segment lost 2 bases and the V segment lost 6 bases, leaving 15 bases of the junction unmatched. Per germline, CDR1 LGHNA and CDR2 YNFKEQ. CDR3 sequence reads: CASSPGTRTQGPYEQYF. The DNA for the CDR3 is TGTGCCAGCAGTCCCGGGACTAGGACCCAAGGTCCCTACGAGCAGTACTTC.

The CDR3 loop is CASSVPGPYGYTF. CDR3 DNA sequence: TGTGCCAGCAGCGTCCCGGGTCCCTATGGCTACACCTTC. This chain joins TRBV5-4 and TRBJ1-2; D unresolved. Germline CDR1 reads SGHNT; CDR2 reads YYREEE (reference sequence). Trimming removed 4 bases at V and 4 bases at J, with 11 bases between. This CDR3 has 13 amino acids.

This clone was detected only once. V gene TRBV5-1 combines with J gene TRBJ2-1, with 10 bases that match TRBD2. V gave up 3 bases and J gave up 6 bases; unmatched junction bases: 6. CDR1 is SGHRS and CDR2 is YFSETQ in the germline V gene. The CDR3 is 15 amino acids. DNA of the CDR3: TGCGCCAGCAGCTCAACCGGGACTAGCGCCAATGAGCAGTTCTTC. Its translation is CASSSTGTSANEQFF.

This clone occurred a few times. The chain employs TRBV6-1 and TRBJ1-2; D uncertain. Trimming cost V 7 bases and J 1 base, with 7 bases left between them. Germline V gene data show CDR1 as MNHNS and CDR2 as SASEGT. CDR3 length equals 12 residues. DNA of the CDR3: TGTGCCAGCACACACCTTAACTATGGCTACACCTTC. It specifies CASTHLNYGYTF.

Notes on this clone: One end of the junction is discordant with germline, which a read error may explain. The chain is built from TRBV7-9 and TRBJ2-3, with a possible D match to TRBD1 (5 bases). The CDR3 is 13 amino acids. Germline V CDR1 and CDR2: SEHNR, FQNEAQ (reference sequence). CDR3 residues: CSSSSQGKDTQYF. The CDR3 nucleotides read TGTTCCAGCAGCTCCCAGGGAAAAGATACGCAGTATTTT.

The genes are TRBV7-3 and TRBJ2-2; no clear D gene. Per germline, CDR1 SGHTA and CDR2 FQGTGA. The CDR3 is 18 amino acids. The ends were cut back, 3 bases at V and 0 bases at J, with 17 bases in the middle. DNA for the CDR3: TGTGCCAGCAGCTTGTCGGGTGCTGGCCATACGAACACCGGGGAGCTGTTTTTT. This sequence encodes CASSLSGAGHTNTGELFF. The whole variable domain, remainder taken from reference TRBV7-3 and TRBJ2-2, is GAGVSQTPSNKVTEKGKYVELRCDPISGHTALYWYRQSLGQGPEFLIYFQGTGAADDSGLPNDRFFAVRPEGSVSTLKIQRTERGDSAVYLCASSLSGAGHTNTGELFFGEGSRLTVL.

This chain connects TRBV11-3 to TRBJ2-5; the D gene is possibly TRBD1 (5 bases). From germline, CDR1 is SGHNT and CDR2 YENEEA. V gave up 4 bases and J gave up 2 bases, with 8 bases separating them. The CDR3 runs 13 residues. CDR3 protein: CASSSGQQETQYF. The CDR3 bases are TGTGCCAGCAGCTCCGGACAACAAGAGACCCAGTACTTC.

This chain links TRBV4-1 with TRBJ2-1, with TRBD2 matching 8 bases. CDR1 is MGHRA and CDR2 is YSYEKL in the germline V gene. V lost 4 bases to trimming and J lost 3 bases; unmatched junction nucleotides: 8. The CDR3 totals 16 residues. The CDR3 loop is CASSLGSGGVYNEQFF. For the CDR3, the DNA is TGCGCCAGCAGCCTCGGCAGCGGGGGTGTCTACAATGAGCAGTTCTTC.

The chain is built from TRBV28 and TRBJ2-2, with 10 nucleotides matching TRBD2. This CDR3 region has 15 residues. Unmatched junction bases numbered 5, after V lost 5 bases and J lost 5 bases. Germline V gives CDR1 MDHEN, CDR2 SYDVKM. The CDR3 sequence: CASSIAGGGTGELFF. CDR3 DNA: TGTGCCAGCAGTATAGCGGGAGGTGGAACCGGGGAGCTGTTTTTT.

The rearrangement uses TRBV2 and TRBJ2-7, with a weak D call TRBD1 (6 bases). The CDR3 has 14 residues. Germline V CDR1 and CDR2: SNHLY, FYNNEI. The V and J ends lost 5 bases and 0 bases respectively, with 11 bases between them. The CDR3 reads CASSPSDSSYEQYF. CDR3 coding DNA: TGTGCCAGCAGTCCATCGGACAGCTCCTACGAGCAGTACTTC.

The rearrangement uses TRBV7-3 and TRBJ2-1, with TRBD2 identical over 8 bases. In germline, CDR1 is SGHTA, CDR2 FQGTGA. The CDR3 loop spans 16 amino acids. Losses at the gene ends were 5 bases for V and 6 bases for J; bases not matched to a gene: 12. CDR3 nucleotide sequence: TGTGCCAGCAGCCCTCTTCCGGGACTAGGTCGCAATGAGCAGTTCTTC. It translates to CASSPLPGLGRNEQFF.

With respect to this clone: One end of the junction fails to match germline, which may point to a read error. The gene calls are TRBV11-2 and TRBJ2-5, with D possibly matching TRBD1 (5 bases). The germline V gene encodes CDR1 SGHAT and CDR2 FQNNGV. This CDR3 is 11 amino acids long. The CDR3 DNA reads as TGTGCCAGCAGCTTTCAGGGATCTTACAACTTC. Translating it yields CASSFQGSYNF.

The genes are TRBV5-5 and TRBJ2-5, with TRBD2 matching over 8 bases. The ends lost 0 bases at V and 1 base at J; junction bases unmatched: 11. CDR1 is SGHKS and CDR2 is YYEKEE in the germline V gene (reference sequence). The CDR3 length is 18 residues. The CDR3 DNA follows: TGTGCCAGCAGCTTGGGCCTGTACGGGACTAGGGGCCAAGAGACCCAGTACTTC. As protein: CASSLGLYGTRGQETQYF.

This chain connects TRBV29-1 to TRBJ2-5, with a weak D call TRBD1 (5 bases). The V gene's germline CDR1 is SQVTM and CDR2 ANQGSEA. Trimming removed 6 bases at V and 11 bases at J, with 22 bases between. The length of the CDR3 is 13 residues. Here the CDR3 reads CSVPRPRVEEQYF. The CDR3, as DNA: TGCAGCGTCCCTAGACCCAGGGTCGAAGAGCAGTACTTC.

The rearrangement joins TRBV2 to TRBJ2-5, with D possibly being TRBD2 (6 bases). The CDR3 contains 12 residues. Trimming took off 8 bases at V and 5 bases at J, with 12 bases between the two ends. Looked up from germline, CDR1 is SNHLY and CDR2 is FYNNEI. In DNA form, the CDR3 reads TGTGCCAGCGGGAGGACCCGGGAGACCCAGTACTTC. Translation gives CASGRTRETQYF.

CDR3 bases: TGTGCCAGCGGCAGGGGCGTTAGCACTGAAGCTTTCTTT. Translation: CASGRGVSTEAFF. The V call is TRBV2, the J call TRBJ1-1; a weak D match, TRBD1 (6 bases). Germline values: CDR1 SNHLY, CDR2 FYNNEI. Trimming pared 8 bases from V and 4 bases from J, leaving 14 bases between. The CDR3 consists of 13 residues.

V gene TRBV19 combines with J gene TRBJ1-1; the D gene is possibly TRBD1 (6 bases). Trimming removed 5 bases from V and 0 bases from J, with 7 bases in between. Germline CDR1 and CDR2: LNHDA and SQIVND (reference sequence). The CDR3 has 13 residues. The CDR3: CASSGQLNTEAFF. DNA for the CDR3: TGTGCCAGTAGTGGACAGTTGAACACTGAAGCTTTCTTT.

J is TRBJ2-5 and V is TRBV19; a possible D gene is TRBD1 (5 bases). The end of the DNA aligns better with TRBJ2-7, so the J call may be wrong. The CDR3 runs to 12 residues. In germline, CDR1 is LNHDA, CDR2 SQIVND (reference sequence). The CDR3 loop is CASSRTGYEQYF. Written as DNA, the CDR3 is TGTGCCAGTAGTAGAACAGGTTACGAGCAGTACTTC.

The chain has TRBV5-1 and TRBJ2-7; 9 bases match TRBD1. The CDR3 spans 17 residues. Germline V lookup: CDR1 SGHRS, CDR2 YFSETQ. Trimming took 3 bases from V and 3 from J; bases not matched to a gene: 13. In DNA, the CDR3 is TGCGCCAGCAGCTCATATGTTACCGGGACAGGGATCTACGAGCAGTACTTC. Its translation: CASSSYVTGTGIYEQYF.

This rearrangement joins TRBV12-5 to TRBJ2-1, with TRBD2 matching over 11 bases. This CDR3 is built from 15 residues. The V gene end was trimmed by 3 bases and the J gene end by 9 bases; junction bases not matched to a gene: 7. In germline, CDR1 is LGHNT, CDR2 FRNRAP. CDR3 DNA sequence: TGTGCTAGTGGTTTCCGGACTAGCGGGCTTGTTGAGCAGTTCTTC. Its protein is CASGFRTSGLVEQFF.